This T cell receptor (beta chain) was captured by sequencing in a study of blood T cell repertoires in COVID-19. The overall study: Acute-phase and convalescent COVID-19 samples originated in the United States, Italy and Spain.

The junction had 13 bases not matched to a gene; V was cut back by 7 bases and J by 4 bases. Germline assignment: CDR1 LNHDA and CDR2 SQIVND (reference sequence). The CDR3 covers 17 residues. In the original analysis: Reference gene primer amplification gave nucleated cell count estimates. TCRdb's table, derived via immunoSEQ multiplex PCR, lists solely in-frame clones and lacks some. V and J calls and clone size are given by that table; D and trimming were obtained from the DNA. This sample has roughly 70,000 clones, with approximately 73% found just once. The sequenced material came from peripheral blood. The rearrangement uses TRBV19 and TRBJ1-2, with 12 bases matching TRBD1. The clonotype originates from a man between 60 and 75 years old with COVID-19, enrolled during active disease. Written as DNA, the CDR3 is TGTGCCAGTAACCCCACCCGGGGGACAGGGGGCTCCTATGGCTACACCTTC. This codes for CASNPTRGTGGSYGYTF.